This T cell receptor (beta chain) comes out of a study of blood T cell repertoires in COVID-19. In the study overall: PBMCs, B-cell-depleted T cells, or T cells were the source of the cDNA or gDNA that made up the material.

There are 14 residues in the CDR3. In germline, CDR1 is SQVTM, CDR2 ANQGSEA. V was clipped by 6 bases and J by 7 bases; unmatched bases: 10. In the source study's methods: Reference gene primers were amplified, and this amplification served to estimate nucleated cell counts. Method: immunoSEQ multiplex PCR; TCRdb's copy keeps in-frame clones and lacks some. V and J calls plus clone size are reproduced from that table; the DNA served to infer D and trimming. The sample consists of 90,000 to 100,000 clones, about 80% of them appearing once. The genes are TRBV29-1 and TRBJ1-4; TRBD1 matches at 8 bases. This receptor was obtained from a man aged 55 to 70 with acute or convalescent COVID-19. Sample: peripheral blood. The CDR3 DNA reads as TGCAGCGTCCTAGGAGGGACAGGTTTTGAAAAACTGTTTTTT. Encoded protein: CSVLGGTGFEKLFF.